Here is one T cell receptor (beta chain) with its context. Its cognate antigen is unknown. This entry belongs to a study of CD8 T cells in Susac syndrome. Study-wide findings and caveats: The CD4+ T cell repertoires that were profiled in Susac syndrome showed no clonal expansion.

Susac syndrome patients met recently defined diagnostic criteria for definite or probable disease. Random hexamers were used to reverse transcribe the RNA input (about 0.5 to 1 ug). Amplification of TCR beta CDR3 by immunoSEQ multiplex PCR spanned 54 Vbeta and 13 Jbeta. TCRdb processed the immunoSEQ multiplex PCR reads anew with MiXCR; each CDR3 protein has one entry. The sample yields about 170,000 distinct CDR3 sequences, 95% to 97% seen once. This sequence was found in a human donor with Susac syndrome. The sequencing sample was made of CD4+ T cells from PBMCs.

The CDR3 spells CASSLSGGAADTQYF. The DNA of the CDR3 is TGTGCCAGCAGTTTGAGCGGGGGGGCCGCAGATACGCAGTATTTT. The chain uses TRBV28 and TRBJ2-3, with 10 bases that match TRBD2. CDR1 is MDHEN and CDR2 is SYDVKM in the germline V gene. V dropped 3 bases and J dropped 4; count of bases not matched to a gene: 4. This CDR3 spans 15 amino acids.